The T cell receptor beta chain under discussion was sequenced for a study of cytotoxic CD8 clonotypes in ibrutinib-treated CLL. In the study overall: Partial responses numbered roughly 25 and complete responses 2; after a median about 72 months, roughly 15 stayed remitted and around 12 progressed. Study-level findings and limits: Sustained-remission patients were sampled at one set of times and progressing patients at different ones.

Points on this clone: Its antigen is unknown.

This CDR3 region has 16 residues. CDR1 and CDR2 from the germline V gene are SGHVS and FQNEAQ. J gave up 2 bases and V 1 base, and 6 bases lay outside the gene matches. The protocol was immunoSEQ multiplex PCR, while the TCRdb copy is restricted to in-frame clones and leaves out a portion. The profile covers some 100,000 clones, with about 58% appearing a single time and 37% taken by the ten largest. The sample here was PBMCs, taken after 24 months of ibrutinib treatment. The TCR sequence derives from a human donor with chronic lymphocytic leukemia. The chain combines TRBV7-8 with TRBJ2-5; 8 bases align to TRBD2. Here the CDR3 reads CASSLGELAAQETQYF. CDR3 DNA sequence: TGTGCCAGCAGCTTAGGGGAACTAGCGGCACAAGAGACCCAGTACTTC. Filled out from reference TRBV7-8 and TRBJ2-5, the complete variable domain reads GAGVSQSPRYKVAKRGQDVALRCDPISGHVSLFWYQQALGQGPEFLTYFQNEAQLDKSGLPSDRFFAERPEGSVSTLKIQRTQQEDSAVYLCASSLGELAAQETQYFGPGTRLLVL.